Below are 7 T cell receptor beta chains sequenced from a single sample in a study of T cells after yellow fever vaccination. TCRdb passed the 5' RACE reads through MiXCR, listing each CDR3 protein once. The sample includes around 600,000 distinct CDR3 sequences, more than 9% of them seen just once. The source material was PBMCs, sampled on the day of the yellow fever booster vaccination. The receptors were gathered from a man aged 30-40 years who received the YFV17D yellow fever vaccine.

This chain uses TRBV24-1 with TRBJ2-7; 10 bases agree with TRBD1. V gave up 4 bases and J gave up 3 bases; unmatched junction bases: 5. CDR1 KGHDR and CDR2 SFDVKD come from the germline V gene. This CDR3 has 15 residues. CDR3 DNA sequence: TGTGCCACCAGTGACAAAAGGACAGGGGGCTACGAGCAGTACTTC. This encodes CATSDKRTGGYEQYF.

The chain recombines TRBV9 with TRBJ2-7, with unresolved D. The CDR3 extends over 13 amino acids. CDR1 and CDR2 from the germline V gene are SGDLS and YYNGEE. The V and J ends lost 1 base and 0 bases respectively, with 5 bases between them. In DNA, the CDR3 is TGTGCCAGCAGCGTATCCAGCTCCTACGAGCAGTACTTC. Translation: CASSVSSSYEQYF. Drawing the rest from reference TRBV9 and TRBJ2-7, the complete variable domain is DSGVTQTPKHLITATGQRVTLRCSPRSGDLSVYWYQQSLDQGLQFLIQYYNGEERAKGNILERFSAQQFPDLHSELNLSSLELGDSALYFCASSVSSSYEQYFGPGTRLTVT.

V usage is TRBV11-2 and J usage is TRBJ2-3; 12 bases fit TRBD2. The CDR3 spans 18 residues. Germline trimming cut 1 base from V and 14 bases from J; bases unmatched to any gene: 19. Germline V gene lookup returns CDR1 SGHAT and CDR2 FQNNGV. DNA for the CDR3: TGTGCCAGCAGCTTAGTTCCGGGACCCCGGACTAGCGGGAATGTCCGGTATTTT. Translation: CASSLVPGPRTSGNVRYF.

This clonotype was counted ten times or more. The V gene is TRBV27, the J gene TRBJ2-1, with D uncertain. Germline CDR1 MNHEY, CDR2 SMNVEV (reference sequence). With 6 bases removed from V and 2 bases from J, the gap between germline ends came to 17 bases. This CDR3 region has 16 residues. The chain's CDR3 is CASSSKVMITYNEQFF. The CDR3 bases are TGTGCCAGCAGCTCAAAGGTGATGATCACCTACAATGAGCAGTTCTTC.

CDR3 in DNA: TGTGCCAGCAGACCAGCGGGGGCGCCGGATGAGCAGTTCTTC. Residues: CASRPAGAPDEQFF. The chain joins TRBV3-1 to TRBJ2-1; 8 bases are a match to TRBD2. V gave up 6 bases and J gave up 8 bases; unmatched junction bases: 9. Germline loops: CDR1 LGHDT, CDR2 YNNKEL (reference sequence). The CDR3 extends over 14 amino acids.

The sample holds a few counts of this clonotype. The gene calls are TRBV6-1 and TRBJ2-1; D call uncertain. Trimming removed 5 bases at V and 2 bases at J, with 10 bases between. CDR1 and CDR2 from the germline V gene are MNHNS and SASEGT. This CDR3 comprises 14 residues. In DNA, the CDR3 is TGTGCCAGCAGTCCGGGCATTGCCTACAATGAGCAGTTCTTC. It translates to CASSPGIAYNEQFF.

The chain uses TRBV10-3 and TRBJ2-1; 7 nucleotides line up with TRBD2. CDR1 ENHRY and CDR2 SYGVKD come from the germline V gene. This CDR3 is built from 16 residues. The V and J ends lost 3 bases and 5 bases, in that order; junction bases with no gene match: 10. DNA for the CDR3: TGTGCCATCAGTGAATCTGGGAGGGCAGCGGACAATGAGCAGTTCTTC. This codes for CAISESGRAADNEQFF.